This T cell receptor beta chain came from a study of blood T cell repertoires in COVID-19. Study in general: Material from acute and convalescent COVID-19 was sourced from the United States, Italy and Spain. T cells, B-cell-depleted T cells, or PBMCs supplied cDNA or gDNA.

The study drew participants aged roughly 18 to 95 years from under 30 US areas. Recovered Cohort 3 donors showed two negative PCRs, clearance, or symptom resolution. The length of the CDR3 is 17 residues. Germline CDR1 is MNHNS and CDR2 is SASEGT. Repertoires were generated with immunoSEQ multiplex PCR, while TCRdb's copy carries only in-frame clones and drops some. The sample includes roughly 340,000 clones, roughly nine tenths of them seen just once. On this clone itself: One junction end does not reproduce the germline sequence, and a read error may be involved.

What was sequenced was PBMCs or T cells enriched from blood (not recorded which). The clonotype was recovered from a man aged 18 to 35 who had recovered from COVID-19. The gene calls are TRBV6-1 and TRBJ1-4; 8 bases align to TRBD1. The CDR3 loop is CANSDLYTWDRPMKLFF. The CDR3 coding sequence is TGTGCCAACAGTGACCTGTATACGTGGGACAGGCCAATGAAACTGTTTTTT.